The rows below give T cell receptor beta chains drawn from one sample of a study of T cells in Graves' hyperthyroidism and ophthalmopathy. TCRdb processed the multiplex PCR reads anew with MiXCR; each CDR3 protein has one entry. The sample lists around 600,000 distinct CDR3 sequences, more than 13% occurring once. Sequences were obtained from blood. These receptors were obtained from a woman aged 18 to 35 with Graves' ophthalmopathy. Both conserved end residues are part of each CDR3. Each record gives: clone size, V gene, J gene, D gene, CDR3 protein, CDR3 DNA. D genes are given only for firm matches. The size field is filled for only some rows; it gives once, few, many or a size class.

>many|TRBV27|TRBJ2-1|-
CASSAQVRDWWGGDEQFF
TGTGCCAGCAGTGCCCAAGTCCGAGACTGGTGGGGGGGCGATGAGCAGTTCTTC
>few|TRBV7-2|TRBJ2-1|TRBD2
CASSPPGGSWNEQFF
TGTGCCAGCAGCCCGCCGGGGGGGAGCTGGAATGAGCAGTTCTTC
>many|TRBV28|TRBJ2-5|TRBD2
CASNPGTSAQETQYF
TGTGCCAGCAACCCTGGGACTAGCGCGCAAGAGACCCAGTACTTC
>many|TRBV7-2|TRBJ2-2|-
CASSPRDTNTGELFF
TGTGCCAGCAGCCCCAGGGACACGAACACCGGGGAGCTGTTTTTT
>-|TRBV3-1|TRBJ2-1|TRBD2
CASSQNIAGAADEQFF
TGTGCCAGCAGCCAAAATATAGCGGGAGCGGCGGATGAGCAGTTCTTC
>many|TRBV5-6|TRBJ2-4|TRBD2
CASSLDSGDIQYF
TGTGCCAGCAGCTTGGACAGCGGGGACATTCAGTACTTC
>many|TRBV11-2|TRBJ2-1|TRBD1
CASSSRDRGTDSYNEQFF
TGTGCCAGCAGCTCCCGGGACAGGGGGACGGACTCCTACAATGAGCAGTTCTTC
>-|TRBV12-3/TRBV12-4|TRBJ2-3|TRBD1
CASSSGQADYGFGQYF
TGTGCCAGCAGTTCAGGACAGGCCGATTATGGGTTCGGGCAGTATTTT
>many|TRBV7-9|TRBJ2-5|-
CASSLIGFQETQYF
TGTGCCAGCAGCTTAATAGGTTTCCAAGAGACCCAGTACTTC
>few|TRBV30|TRBJ1-6|TRBD1
CAWSSGTGLSPLHF
TGTGCCTGGAGTTCCGGGACAGGGCTTTCACCCCTCCACTTT
>many|TRBV7-9|TRBJ2-5|TRBD2
CASSPGLAGGFLRETQYF
TGTGCCAGCAGCCCAGGACTAGCGGGAGGCTTTCTTCGGGAGACCCAGTACTTC
>many|TRBV29-1|TRBJ2-7|TRBD1
CSVGDRVYEQYF
TGCAGCGTTGGGGACAGGGTCTACGAGCAGTACTTC
>many|TRBV20-1|TRBJ2-1|-
CSANNPRSSYNEQFF
TGCAGTGCTAACAACCCGAGGAGCTCCTACAATGAGCAGTTCTTC
>few|TRBV12-3/TRBV12-4|TRBJ2-5|-
CASRKNREQETQYF
TGTGCCAGCAGGAAAAACAGGGAGCAAGAGACCCAGTACTTC
>many|TRBV11-2|TRBJ1-5|-
CASSLFRAGGNQPQHF
TGTGCCAGCAGCTTATTTCGGGCGGGCGGCAATCAGCCCCAGCATTTT
>many|TRBV14|TRBJ2-3|TRBD2
CASSQAHGRANGNTQYF
TGTGCCAGCAGCCAAGCCCACGGGAGGGCTAACGGAAATACGCAGTATTTT
>many|TRBV14|TRBJ2-1|-
CASSQGTEQFF
TGTGCCAGCAGCCAAGGTACTGAGCAGTTCTTC
>few|TRBV2|TRBJ1-3|-
CASSAWKGYGNTIYF
TGTGCCAGCAGCGCCTGGAAGGGCTATGGAAACACCATATATTTT
>many|TRBV29-1|TRBJ2-1|TRBD1
CSVVGPGQGRYEQFF
TGCAGCGTTGTGGGTCCGGGACAGGGGAGATATGAGCAGTTCTTC
>many|TRBV12-3/TRBV12-4|TRBJ2-2|-
CASSSNTGELFF
TGTGCCAGCAGTTCGAACACCGGGGAGCTGTTTTTT
>-|TRBV28|TRBJ2-5|-
CASTRGGARVQETQYF
TGTGCCAGCACCCGTGGGGGCGCGAGGGTCCAAGAGACCCAGTACTTC
>few|TRBV20-1|TRBJ2-7|-
CSASYGSNEQYF
TGCAGTGCTAGCTACGGGAGCAACGAGCAGTACTTC
>-|TRBV5-1|TRBJ1-5|-
CASSLWGTRESAQHF
TGCGCCAGCAGCTTATGGGGCACCCGAGAATCGGCCCAGCATTTT
>many|TRBV7-9|TRBJ1-1|-
CASSPHRENTEAFF
TGTGCCAGCAGCCCCCACAGGGAGAACACTGAAGCTTTCTTT
>few|TRBV3-1|TRBJ1-2|-
CASSQDRQGTRYGYTF
TGTGCCAGCAGCCAAGATCGTCAAGGCACCCGCTATGGCTACACCTTC
>-|TRBV6-2/TRBV6-3|TRBJ2-1|-
CASRPSDNEQFF
TGTGCCAGCAGACCCTCTGACAATGAGCAGTTCTTC
>many|TRBV11-2|TRBJ2-6|TRBD1
CASSSRGFSGANVLTF
TGTGCCAGCAGCTCCAGGGGGTTCTCTGGGGCCAACGTCCTGACTTTC
>few|TRBV20-1|TRBJ2-1|-
CSATRRGSVSYNEQFF
TGCAGTGCTACCAGGCGAGGGAGCGTGTCCTACAATGAGCAGTTCTTC
>few|TRBV14|TRBJ2-7|TRBD1
CASSSTGTGYWEQYF
TGTGCCAGCAGCTCCACCGGGACAGGGTACTGGGAGCAGTACTTC
>many|TRBV6-1|TRBJ1-1|TRBD1
CASSGDRVPNTEAFF
TGTGCCAGCAGTGGGGACAGGGTTCCGAACACTGAAGCTTTCTTT
>many|TRBV7-9|TRBJ2-7|TRBD1
CASSPSGTESSYEQYF
TGTGCCAGCAGCCCGAGTGGGACAGAATCTTCCTACGAGCAGTACTTC
>-|TRBV20-1|TRBJ2-1|TRBD2
CSPGLAGYNEQFF
TGCAGTCCAGGACTAGCGGGGTACAATGAGCAGTTCTTC
>once|TRBV3-1|TRBJ1-3|TRBD1
CASSQGQDGFLGNTIYF
TGTGCCAGCAGCCAGGGACAGGATGGATTCCTTGGAAACACCATATATTTT
>-|TRBV20-1|TRBJ2-1|-
CSARANEGFVQFF
TGCAGTGCTAGAGCCAACGAAGGCTTCGTGCAGTTCTTC
>many|TRBV19|TRBJ2-7|TRBD1
CASSILGSRDRGSYEQYF
TGTGCCAGTAGTATTCTTGGGTCCCGGGACAGGGGGTCCTACGAGCAGTACTTC
>many|TRBV4-1|TRBJ2-1|TRBD2
CASSSKGLAGGYNEQFF
TGCGCCAGCAGCTCTAAAGGGCTAGCGGGAGGGTACAATGAGCAGTTCTTC
>many|TRBV2|TRBJ2-3|TRBD2
CASSGVWGLGSGDTQYF
TGTGCCAGCAGTGGGGTATGGGGACTAGGCTCAGGAGATACGCAGTATTTT
>many|TRBV13|TRBJ2-3|-
CASSNSEDDTQYF
TGTGCCAGCAGCAACTCGGAAGACGATACGCAGTATTTT
>many|TRBV2|TRBJ1-1|TRBD1
CASRRDSSGDTEAFF
TGTGCCAGCAGGAGGGACAGTTCGGGGGACACTGAAGCTTTCTTT
>-|TRBV7-9|TRBJ2-3|-
CASSSRSGRHTDAQYF
TGTGCCAGCAGCTCCCGCTCGGGCAGGCACACAGATGCGCAGTATTTT
>many|TRBV28|TRBJ2-3|TRBD2
CASNLGGLAGWTDTQYF
TGTGCCAGCAACTTAGGTGGGCTAGCGGGATGGACAGATACGCAGTATTTT
>few|TRBV28|TRBJ1-1|-
CASSLDRLGAFF
TGTGCCAGCAGTTTAGATAGGTTAGGGGCTTTCTTT
>-|TRBV20-1|TRBJ2-1|TRBD1
CSARKRGPGNEQFF
TGCAGTGCTCGTAAGAGGGGGCCGGGCAATGAGCAGTTCTTC
>many|TRBV19|TRBJ2-5|TRBD2
CASTETGGETQYF
TGTGCCAGTACCGAGACGGGGGGAGAGACCCAGTACTTC
>many|TRBV28|TRBJ1-1|TRBD1
CASSLRQGEAFF
TGTGCCAGCAGTCTCCGACAGGGGGAAGCTTTCTTT
>many|TRBV10-3|TRBJ2-3|-
CAISEVRADTQYF
TGTGCCATCAGTGAGGTCCGGGCGGATACGCAGTATTTT
>many|TRBV6-5|TRBJ2-3|-
CASSYSMAETSTDTQYF
TGTGCCAGCAGTTACTCGATGGCTGAAACTAGCACAGATACGCAGTATTTT
>few|TRBV9|TRBJ2-7|-
CASSAGTQLGDEQYF
TGTGCCAGCAGCGCCGGGACTCAATTAGGGGACGAGCAGTACTTC
>many|TRBV7-9|TRBJ2-5|-
CASSPPGSGAGETQYF
TGTGCCAGCAGCCCCCCTGGGTCGGGGGCGGGTGAGACCCAGTACTTC
>few|TRBV4-1|TRBJ1-1|-
CASSRTFNTEAFF
TGCGCCAGCAGCCGGACATTTAACACTGAAGCTTTCTTT
>many|TRBV27|TRBJ1-2|-
CASSKQTGNYGYTF
TGTGCCAGCAGTAAACAAACAGGAAACTATGGCTACACCTTC
>few|TRBV3-1|TRBJ2-5|-
CASSHPKVPETQYF
TGTGCCAGCAGCCACCCTAAGGTTCCGGAGACCCAGTACTTC
>-|TRBV12-3/TRBV12-4|TRBJ1-5|TRBD1
CASSSTGASNQPQHF
TGTGCCAGCAGTTCAACAGGGGCTAGCAATCAGCCCCAGCATTTT
>-|TRBV9|TRBJ2-1|TRBD2
CASSTSGTGGNEQFF
TGTGCCAGCAGCACGAGCGGGACTGGGGGTAATGAGCAGTTCTTC
>few|TRBV6-1|TRBJ1-5|-
CASRVSSHTGYQPQHF
TGTGCCAGCAGAGTCTCTTCCCATACAGGGTACCAGCCCCAGCATTTT
>-|TRBV11-3|TRBJ2-7|TRBD1
CASSSHRGRPHEQYF
TGTGCCAGCAGCTCCCACAGGGGGCGCCCCCACGAGCAGTACTTC
>-|TRBV5-1|TRBJ2-1|TRBD2
CASSAAGAYNEQFF
TGCGCCAGCAGTGCGGCGGGAGCATACAATGAGCAGTTCTTC
>-|TRBV9|TRBJ2-2|-
CASSVDPRDTGELFF
TGTGCCAGCAGCGTAGACCCCAGGGACACCGGGGAGCTGTTTTTT
>once|TRBV7-9|TRBJ2-2|TRBD1
CASSFRDRGTGELFF
TGTGCCAGCAGCTTCCGGGACAGGGGAACCGGGGAGCTGTTTTTT
>few|TRBV12-3/TRBV12-4|TRBJ1-3|-
CASSLAGAPGGNTIYF
TGTGCCAGCAGTTTAGCGGGGGCGCCCGGCGGAAACACCATATATTTT